This TCR beta chain emerged from a study of blood T cell repertoires in COVID-19. The V segment lost 8 bases and the J segment 0 bases; nucleotides outside the gene matches: 4. CDR1 is SGHNT, CDR2 YENEEA, per germline. This CDR3 is 14 amino acids long. Data came from immunoSEQ multiplex PCR; TCRdb stores just in-frame clones and leaves some out. The sample gives 280,000 or so clones, approximately 88% of which show up once; under 8% is in the top ten. The chain combines TRBV11-3 with TRBJ2-1; TRBD2 aligns across 7 bases. What was sequenced was peripheral blood. This TCR derives from a woman aged 30 to 39 who had recovered from COVID-19. The DNA of the CDR3 is TGTGCCAGCGGAGCGGGGAACTCCTACAATGAGCAGTTCTTC. This sequence encodes CASGAGNSYNEQFF.